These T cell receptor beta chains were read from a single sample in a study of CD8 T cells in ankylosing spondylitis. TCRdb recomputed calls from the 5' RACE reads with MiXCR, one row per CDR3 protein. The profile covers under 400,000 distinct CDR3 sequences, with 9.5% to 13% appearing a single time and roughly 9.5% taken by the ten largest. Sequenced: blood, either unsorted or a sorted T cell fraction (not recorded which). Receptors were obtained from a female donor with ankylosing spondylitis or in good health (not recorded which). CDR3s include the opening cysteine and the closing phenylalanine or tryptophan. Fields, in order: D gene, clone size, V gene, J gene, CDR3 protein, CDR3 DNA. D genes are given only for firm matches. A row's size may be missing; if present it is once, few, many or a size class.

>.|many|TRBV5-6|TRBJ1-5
CASSRRQDYSNQPQHF
TGTGCCAGCAGCCGTCGACAGGATTATAGCAATCAGCCCCAGCATTTT
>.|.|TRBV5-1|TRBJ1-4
CASSTGNRNEKLFF
TGCGCCAGCAGCACAGGGAATCGGAATGAAAAACTGTTTTTT
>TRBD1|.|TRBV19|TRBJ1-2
CATLSQGSSVYTF
TGTGCCACCCTATCACAGGGGAGTTCTGTCTACACCTTC
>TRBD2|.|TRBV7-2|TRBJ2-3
CASSLRRGGGTDTQYF
TGTGCCAGCAGCTTACGACGGGGGGGCGGCACAGATACGCAGTATTTT
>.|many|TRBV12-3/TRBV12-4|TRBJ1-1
CASSLNKMNTEAFF
TGTGCCAGCAGTTTAAACAAGATGAACACTGAAGCTTTCTTT
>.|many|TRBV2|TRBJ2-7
CASSEQGTYEQYF
TGTGCCAGCAGTGAGCAGGGAACCTACGAGCAGTACTTC
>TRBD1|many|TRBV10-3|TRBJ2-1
CAISESTQGQGGHEQFF
TGTGCCATCAGTGAGTCGACTCAGGGACAGGGAGGGCATGAGCAGTTCTTC
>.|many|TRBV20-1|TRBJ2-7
CSAHPTADTYYEQYF
TGCAGTGCTCACCCCACAGCGGATACTTACTACGAGCAGTACTTC
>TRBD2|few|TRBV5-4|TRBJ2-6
CASSWPQGMRTSGPSSGANVLTF
TGTGCCAGCAGCTGGCCACAGGGTATGAGGACTAGCGGGCCCTCCTCTGGGGCCAACGTCCTGACTTTC
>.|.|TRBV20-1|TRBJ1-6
CSAREGISGSPLHF
TGCAGTGCTAGAGAAGGGATTAGCGGCTCACCCCTCCACTTT
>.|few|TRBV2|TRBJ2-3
CASSRGAGTDTQYF
TGTGCCAGCAGTCGGGGAGCAGGCACAGATACGCAGTATTTT
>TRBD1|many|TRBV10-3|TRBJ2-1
CAISKTGGVNEQFF
TGTGCCATCAGTAAGACAGGGGGAGTTAATGAGCAGTTCTTC
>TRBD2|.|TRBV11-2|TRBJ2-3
CASTWGGERPTDTQYF
TGTGCCAGCACCTGGGGGGGGGAACGACCCACAGATACGCAGTATTTT
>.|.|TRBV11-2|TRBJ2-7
CASSLRLTGSPSVYEQYF
TGTGCCAGCAGCTTAAGGCTCACAGGCTCCCCTAGCGTCTACGAGCAGTACTTC
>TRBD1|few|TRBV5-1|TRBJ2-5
CASSQGTGYRETQYF
TGCGCCAGCAGCCAAGGGACAGGGTATCGAGAGACCCAGTACTTC
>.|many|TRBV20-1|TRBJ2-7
CSARATVGYEQYF
TGCAGTGCTAGGGCGACAGTGGGCTACGAGCAGTACTTC
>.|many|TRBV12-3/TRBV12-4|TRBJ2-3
CASSSGGRRGAHTQYF
TGTGCCAGCAGTTCAGGGGGGAGGAGGGGAGCACATACGCAGTATTTT
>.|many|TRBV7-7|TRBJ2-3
CASSWSDTDTQYF
TGTGCTAGCAGCTGGTCAGACACAGATACGCAGTATTTT
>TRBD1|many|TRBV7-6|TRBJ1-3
CASSSRQGRDTIYF
TGTGCCAGCAGCTCCCGACAGGGGCGAGACACCATATATTTT
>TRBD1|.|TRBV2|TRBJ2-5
CASSFTGGAEETQYF
TGTGCCAGCAGTTTCACAGGGGGCGCAGAGGAGACCCAGTACTTC
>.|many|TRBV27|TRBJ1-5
CASSFNDRSNQPQHF
TGTGCCAGCAGTTTCAACGACCGAAGCAATCAGCCCCAGCATTTT
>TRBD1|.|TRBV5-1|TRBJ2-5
CASSFGTVQETQYF
TGCGCCAGCAGCTTTGGGACAGTACAAGAGACCCAGTACTTC
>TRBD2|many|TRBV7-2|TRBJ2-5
CASSLPQLAGGRETQYF
TGTGCCAGCAGCTTACCGCAACTAGCGGGGGGGCGGGAGACCCAGTACTTC
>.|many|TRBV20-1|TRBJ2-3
CSAVYDFAQYF
TGCAGTGCCGTTTACGACTTTGCGCAGTATTTT
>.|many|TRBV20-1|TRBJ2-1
CSADRPSYNEQFF
TGCAGTGCTGACCGACCGTCCTACAATGAGCAGTTCTTC
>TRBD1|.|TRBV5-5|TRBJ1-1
CASSRGPTVNTEAFF
TGTGCCAGCAGCAGGGGGCCTACCGTGAACACTGAAGCTTTCTTT
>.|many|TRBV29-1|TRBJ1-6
CSAGDTRNSPLHF
TGCAGCGCGGGGGACACAAGAAATTCACCCCTCCACTTT
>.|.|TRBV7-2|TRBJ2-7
CASRSDSYEQSF
TGTGCCAGCAGGTCAGACAGCTACGAGCAGTCCTTC
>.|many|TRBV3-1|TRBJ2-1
CASSQDAARQIYNEQFF
TGTGCCAGCAGCCAAGATGCGGCTCGGCAGATCTACAATGAGCAGTTCTTC
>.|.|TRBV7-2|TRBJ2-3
CASSPYGPDTQYF
TGTGCCAGCAGCCCGTACGGGCCAGATACGCAGTATTTT
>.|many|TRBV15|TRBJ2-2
CATSRQDRLRTGELFF
TGTGCCACCAGCAGACAGGACAGATTAAGGACCGGGGAGCTGTTTTTT
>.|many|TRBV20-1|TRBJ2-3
CSAPQGSTDTQYF
TGCAGTGCCCCACAGGGATCCACAGATACGCAGTATTTT
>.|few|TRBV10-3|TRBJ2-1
CAISELDWDKKGSYNEQFF
TGTGCCATCAGTGAGTTGGATTGGGACAAAAAGGGTTCCTACAATGAGCAGTTCTTC
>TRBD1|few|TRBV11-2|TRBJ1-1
CASSEGQTGAEAFF
TGTGCCAGCAGCGAGGGACAGACGGGTGCTGAAGCTTTCTTT
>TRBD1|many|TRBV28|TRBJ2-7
CASSLSERTGIPYEQYF
TGTGCCAGCAGTTTGTCGGAGAGGACAGGAATCCCCTACGAGCAGTACTTC
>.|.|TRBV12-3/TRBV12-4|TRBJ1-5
CASNGGGRSNQPQHF
TGTGCCAGCAACGGGGGAGGCCGAAGCAATCAGCCCCAGCATTTT
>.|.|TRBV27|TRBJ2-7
CASSLAGSPGEQYF
TGTGCCAGCAGTTTGGCAGGGTCCCCGGGGGAGCAGTACTTC
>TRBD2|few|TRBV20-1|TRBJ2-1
CSARSAGSGGHNEQFF
TGCAGTGCTAGATCCGCGGGTAGCGGGGGACACAATGAGCAGTTCTTC
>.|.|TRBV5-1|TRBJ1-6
CASTGQFGNNSPLHF
TGCGCCAGTACAGGACAGTTCGGTAATAATTCACCCCTCCACTTT
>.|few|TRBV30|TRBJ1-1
CAWSTAGTATFF
TGTGCCTGGAGTACTGCCGGGACCGCGACTTTCTTT
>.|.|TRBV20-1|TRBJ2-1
CSARASERATYNEQFF
TGCAGTGCTAGAGCCTCTGAGCGGGCCACCTACAATGAGCAGTTCTTC
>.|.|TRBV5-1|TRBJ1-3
CASSLGTWMTGPSSGNTIYF
TGCGCCAGCAGCTTGGGAACATGGATGACAGGACCGTCTTCCGGAAACACCATATATTTT